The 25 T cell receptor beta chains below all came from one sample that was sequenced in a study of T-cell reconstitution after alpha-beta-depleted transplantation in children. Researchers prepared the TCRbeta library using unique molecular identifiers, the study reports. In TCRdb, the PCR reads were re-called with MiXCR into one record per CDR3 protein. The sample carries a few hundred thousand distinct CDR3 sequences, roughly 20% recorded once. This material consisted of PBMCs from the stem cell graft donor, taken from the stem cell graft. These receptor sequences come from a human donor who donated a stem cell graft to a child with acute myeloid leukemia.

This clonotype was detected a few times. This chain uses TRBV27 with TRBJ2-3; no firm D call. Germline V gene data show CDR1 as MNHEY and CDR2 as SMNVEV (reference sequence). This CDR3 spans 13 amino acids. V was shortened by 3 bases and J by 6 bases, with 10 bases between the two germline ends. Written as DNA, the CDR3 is TGTGCCAGCAGTTTGGGCAGAAGGGATACGCAGTATTTT. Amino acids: CASSLGRRDTQYF.

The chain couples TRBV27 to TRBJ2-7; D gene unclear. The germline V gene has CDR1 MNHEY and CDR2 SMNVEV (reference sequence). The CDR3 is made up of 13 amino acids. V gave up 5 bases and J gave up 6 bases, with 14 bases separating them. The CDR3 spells CASSAAVVAEQYF. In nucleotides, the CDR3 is TGTGCCAGCAGTGCGGCCGTTGTGGCCGAGCAGTACTTC.

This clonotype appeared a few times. The CDR3 DNA sequence: TGTGCCATCAGTATCCGGGGGCTAACCGGGGAGCTGTTTTTT. It specifies CAISIRGLTGELFF. The J gene is TRBJ2-2, the V gene TRBV10-3; D possibly uses TRBD1 or TRBD2 (6 bases each). The CDR3 contains 14 residues. Germline V gene lookup returns CDR1 ENHRY and CDR2 SYGVKD. V was pared by 5 bases and J by 5 bases, with 12 bases between.

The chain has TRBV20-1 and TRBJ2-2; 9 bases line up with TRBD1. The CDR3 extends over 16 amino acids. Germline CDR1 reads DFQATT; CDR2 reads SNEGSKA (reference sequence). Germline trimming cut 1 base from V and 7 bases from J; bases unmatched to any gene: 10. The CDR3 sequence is CSARVPDRGDNGELFF. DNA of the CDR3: TGCAGTGCTAGAGTGCCGGACAGGGGAGATAACGGGGAGCTGTTTTTT.

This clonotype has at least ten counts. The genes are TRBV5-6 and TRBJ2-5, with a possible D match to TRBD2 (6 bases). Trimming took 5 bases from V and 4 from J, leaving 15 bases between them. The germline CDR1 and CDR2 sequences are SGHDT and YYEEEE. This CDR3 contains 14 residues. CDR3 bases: TGTGCCAGCAGTCCGACTAGTCCCGGAGAGACCCAGTACTTC. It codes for CASSPTSPGETQYF.

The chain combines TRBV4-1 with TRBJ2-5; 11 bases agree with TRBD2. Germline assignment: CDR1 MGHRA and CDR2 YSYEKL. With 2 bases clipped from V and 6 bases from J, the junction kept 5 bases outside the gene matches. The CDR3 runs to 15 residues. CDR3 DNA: TGCGCCAGCAGCCAACGACTAGCGGGAAGGCAGACCCAGTACTTC. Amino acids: CASSQRLAGRQTQYF.

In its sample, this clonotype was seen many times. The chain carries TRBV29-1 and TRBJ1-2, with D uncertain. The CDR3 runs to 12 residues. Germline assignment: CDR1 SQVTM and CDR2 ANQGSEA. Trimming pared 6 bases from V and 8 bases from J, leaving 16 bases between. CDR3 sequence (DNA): TGCAGCGTCGGGCGAAATACTTGGGGCTACACCTTC. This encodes CSVGRNTWGYTF.

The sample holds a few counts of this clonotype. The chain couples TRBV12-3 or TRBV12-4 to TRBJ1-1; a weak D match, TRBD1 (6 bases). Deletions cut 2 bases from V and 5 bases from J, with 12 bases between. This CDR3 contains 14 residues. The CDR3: CASSLNVRGTEAFF. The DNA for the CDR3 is TGTGCCAGCAGTTTAAATGTCAGGGGAACTGAAGCTTTCTTT.

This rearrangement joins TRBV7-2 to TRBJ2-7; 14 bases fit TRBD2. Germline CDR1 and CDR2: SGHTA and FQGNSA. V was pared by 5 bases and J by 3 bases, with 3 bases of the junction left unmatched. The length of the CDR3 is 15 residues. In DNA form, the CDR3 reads TGTGCCAGCAGCCGGACTAGCGGGGGGAACTACGAGCAGTACTTC. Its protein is CASSRTSGGNYEQYF.

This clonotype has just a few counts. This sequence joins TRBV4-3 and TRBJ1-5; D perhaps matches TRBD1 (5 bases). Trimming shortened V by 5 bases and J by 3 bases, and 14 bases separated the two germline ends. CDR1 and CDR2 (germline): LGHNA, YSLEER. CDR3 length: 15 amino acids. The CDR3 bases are TGCGCCAGCAGCTATACCCGGGGCCTCAATCAGCCCCAGCATTTT. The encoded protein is CASSYTRGLNQPQHF.

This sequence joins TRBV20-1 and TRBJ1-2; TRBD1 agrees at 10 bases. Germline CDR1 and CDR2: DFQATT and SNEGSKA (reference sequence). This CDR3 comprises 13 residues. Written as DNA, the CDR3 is TGCATCTGGGGACAGGGGCACGACTATGGCTACACCTTC. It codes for CIWGQGHDYGYTF.

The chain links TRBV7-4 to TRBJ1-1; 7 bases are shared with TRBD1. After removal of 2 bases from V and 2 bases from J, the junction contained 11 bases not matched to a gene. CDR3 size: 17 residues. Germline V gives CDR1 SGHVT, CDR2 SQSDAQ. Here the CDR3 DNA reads TGTGCCAGCAGCTTAAGGCCTACGACAGGGAAAAACACTGAAGCTTTCTTT. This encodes CASSLRPTTGKNTEAFF.

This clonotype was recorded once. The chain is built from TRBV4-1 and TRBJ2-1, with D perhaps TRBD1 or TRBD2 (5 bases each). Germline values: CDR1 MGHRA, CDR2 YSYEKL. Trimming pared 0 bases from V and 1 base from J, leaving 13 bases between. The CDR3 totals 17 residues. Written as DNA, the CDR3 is TGCGCCAGCAGCCAAGATTCGGGGACGGGATCCTACAATGAGCAGTTCTTC. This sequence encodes CASSQDSGTGSYNEQFF.

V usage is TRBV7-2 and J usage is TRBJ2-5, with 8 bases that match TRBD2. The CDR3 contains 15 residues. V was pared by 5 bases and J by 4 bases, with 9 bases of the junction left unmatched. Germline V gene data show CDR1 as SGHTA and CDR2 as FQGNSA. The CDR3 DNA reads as TGTGCCAGCAGCCCTTTAGGACTAGCCGGAGAGACCCAGTACTTC. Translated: CASSPLGLAGETQYF.

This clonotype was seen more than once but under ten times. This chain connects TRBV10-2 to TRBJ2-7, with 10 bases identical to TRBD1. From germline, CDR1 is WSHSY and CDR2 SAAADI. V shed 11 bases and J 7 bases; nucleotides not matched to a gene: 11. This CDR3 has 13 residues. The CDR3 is CASSGGQGGEQYF. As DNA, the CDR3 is TGCGCCTCTTCGGGAGGACAGGGGGGGGAGCAGTACTTC.

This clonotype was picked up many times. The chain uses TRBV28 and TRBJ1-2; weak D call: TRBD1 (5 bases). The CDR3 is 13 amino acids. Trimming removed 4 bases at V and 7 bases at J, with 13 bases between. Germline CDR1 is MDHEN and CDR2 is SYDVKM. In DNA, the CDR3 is TGTGCCAGCAGTTCGGGGACGAGTGGTGGCTACACCTTC. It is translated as CASSSGTSGGYTF.

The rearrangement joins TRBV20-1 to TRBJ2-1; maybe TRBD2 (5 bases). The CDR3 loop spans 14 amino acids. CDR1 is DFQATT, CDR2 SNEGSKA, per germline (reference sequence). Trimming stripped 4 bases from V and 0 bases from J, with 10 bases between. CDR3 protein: CSATERTSYNEQFF. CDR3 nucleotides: TGCAGTGCTACGGAGCGGACCTCCTACAATGAGCAGTTCTTC.

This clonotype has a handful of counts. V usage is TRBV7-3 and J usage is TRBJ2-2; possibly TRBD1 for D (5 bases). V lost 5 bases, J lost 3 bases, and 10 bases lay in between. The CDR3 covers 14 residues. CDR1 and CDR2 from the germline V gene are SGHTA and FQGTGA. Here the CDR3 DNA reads TGTGCCAGCAGCCAGGGAAGGGACACCGGGGAGCTGTTTTTT. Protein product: CASSQGRDTGELFF. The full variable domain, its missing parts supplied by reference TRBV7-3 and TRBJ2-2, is GAGVSQTPSNKVTEKGKYVELRCDPISGHTALYWYRQSLGQGPEFLIYFQGTGAADDSGLPNDRFFAVRPEGSVSTLKIQRTERGDSAVYLCASSQGRDTGELFFGEGSRLTVL.

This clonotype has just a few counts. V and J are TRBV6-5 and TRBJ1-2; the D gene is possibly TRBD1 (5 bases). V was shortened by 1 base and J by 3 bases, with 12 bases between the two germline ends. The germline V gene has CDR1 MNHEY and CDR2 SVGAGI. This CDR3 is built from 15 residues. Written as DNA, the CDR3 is TGTGCCAGCAGTTACTGGAGGGGCGCCGACTATGGCTACACCTTC. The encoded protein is CASSYWRGADYGYTF.

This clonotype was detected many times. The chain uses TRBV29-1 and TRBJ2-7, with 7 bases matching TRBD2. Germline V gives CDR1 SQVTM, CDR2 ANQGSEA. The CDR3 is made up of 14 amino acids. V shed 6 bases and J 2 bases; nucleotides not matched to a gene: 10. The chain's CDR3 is CSVLKREAAYEQYF. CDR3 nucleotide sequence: TGCAGCGTCTTAAAGCGGGAAGCAGCCTACGAGCAGTACTTC.

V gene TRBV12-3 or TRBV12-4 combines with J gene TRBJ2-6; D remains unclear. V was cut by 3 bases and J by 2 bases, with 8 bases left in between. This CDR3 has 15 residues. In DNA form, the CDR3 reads TGTGCCAGCAGTTTCAGCCCGGCTGGGGCCAACGTCCTGACTTTC. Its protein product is CASSFSPAGANVLTF.

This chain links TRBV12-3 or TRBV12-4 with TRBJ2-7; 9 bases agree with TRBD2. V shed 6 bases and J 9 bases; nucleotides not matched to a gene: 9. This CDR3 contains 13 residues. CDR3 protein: CASRFSGSYAQYF. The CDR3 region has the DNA TGTGCCAGCAGATTTAGCGGGAGTTATGCGCAGTACTTC.

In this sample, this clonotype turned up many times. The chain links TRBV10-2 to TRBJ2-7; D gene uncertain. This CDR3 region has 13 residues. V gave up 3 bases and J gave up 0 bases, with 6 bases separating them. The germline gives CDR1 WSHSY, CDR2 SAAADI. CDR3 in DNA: TGCGCCAGCAGTGACAGGACCTCCTACGAGCAGTACTTC. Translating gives CASSDRTSYEQYF.

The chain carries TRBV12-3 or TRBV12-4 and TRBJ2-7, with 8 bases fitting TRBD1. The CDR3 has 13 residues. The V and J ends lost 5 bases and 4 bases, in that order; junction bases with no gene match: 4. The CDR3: CASSQQGDYEQYF. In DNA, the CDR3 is TGTGCCAGCAGTCAACAGGGGGATTACGAGCAGTACTTC.

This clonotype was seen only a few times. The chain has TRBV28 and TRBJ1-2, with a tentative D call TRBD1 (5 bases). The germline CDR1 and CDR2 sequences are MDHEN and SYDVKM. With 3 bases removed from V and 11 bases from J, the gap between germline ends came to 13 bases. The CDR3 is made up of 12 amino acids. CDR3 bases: TGTGCCAGCAGTTTTCTGGGGGACCGGTACACCTTC. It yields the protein CASSFLGDRYTF.